The 23 T cell receptor beta chains reported below all come from one sample, sequenced in a study of molecular identifiers for immune sequencing clone quantification. One entry per CDR3 protein results from TCRdb running MiXCR on the PCR reads. This sample carries about 320,000 distinct CDR3 sequences, 20% to 25% of them seen once, and the ten largest clones take about 0.79%. Sequencing used naive CD8+ T cells from blood, with Jurkat cell RNA spiked in. Subset: FACS-sorted CD8+CD4-CCR7+CD45RA+ naive T cells. The origin of the receptors is a human donor in good health. Some libraries in this study had Jurkat cell RNA spiked in.

This clonotype showed up many times. The chain uses TRBV5-6 and TRBJ2-7, with D uncertain. This CDR3 contains 14 residues. Trimming pared 4 bases from V and 7 bases from J, leaving 18 bases between. Germline V lookup: CDR1 SGHDT, CDR2 YYEEEE. The CDR3 DNA reads as TGTGCCAGCAGCCCTTCCATGTCATACCAGGAGCAGTACTTC. It codes for CASSPSMSYQEQYF.

At least ten counts were recorded for this clonotype. This chain joins TRBV7-8 and TRBJ2-7; 9 nucleotides match TRBD2. The germline V gene encodes CDR1 SGHVS and CDR2 FQNEAQ. The CDR3 has 15 amino acids. The ends lost 1 base at V and 1 base at J; junction bases unmatched: 2. This chain's CDR3 is CASSLVAGVSYEQYF. As DNA, the CDR3 is TGTGCCAGCAGCTTAGTAGCGGGGGTGTCCTACGAGCAGTACTTC.

Many counts were recorded for this clonotype. V is TRBV28 and J is TRBJ2-3; 11 nucleotides agree with TRBD2. This CDR3 region has 15 residues. V was pared by 4 bases and J by 3 bases, with 3 bases of the junction left unmatched. Germline loops: CDR1 MDHEN, CDR2 SYDVKM. The DNA of the CDR3 is TGTGCCAGCAGTTGGACTAGCGGGCAGACAGATACGCAGTATTTT. Its translation is CASSWTSGQTDTQYF.

At least ten counts were recorded for this clonotype. V usage is TRBV29-1 and J usage is TRBJ1-2; D is undetermined. This CDR3 has 12 residues. V was clipped by 7 bases and J by 3 bases, with 12 bases between them. CDR1 and CDR2 from the germline V gene are SQVTM and ANQGSEA. In nucleotides, the CDR3 is TGCAGCGCCGGATGGGAGGACTATGGCTACACCTTC. Protein product: CSAGWEDYGYTF.

As for this clonotype: This could be a read error, since a much larger clone is one nucleotide away. The V and J genes are TRBV4-3 and TRBJ2-7; D is undetermined. CDR1 is LGHNA and CDR2 is YSLEER in the germline V gene. Trimming stripped 0 bases from V and 2 bases from J, with 11 bases between. The CDR3 contains 15 residues. This CDR3 reads CASSQEGQMTYEQYF. As DNA, the CDR3 is TGCGCCAGCAGCCAAGAAGGGCAGATGACCTACGAGCAGTACTTC.

This clonotype was counted at least ten times. V and J are TRBV7-2 and TRBJ2-3, with D perhaps matching TRBD1 or TRBD2 (6 bases each). Germline values: CDR1 SGHTA, CDR2 FQGNSA. The CDR3 runs to 15 residues. The V end lost 0 bases, the J end lost 5 bases, and 12 bases lay between the germline ends. The CDR3, as DNA: TGTGCCAGCAGCTTAGCGTTCGGAGGGGGAGATACGCAGTATTTT. It codes for CASSLAFGGGDTQYF.

This clonotype has only a few counts. J is TRBJ2-1 and V is TRBV20-1; 7 bases line up with TRBD1. The CDR3 is 14 residues long. Germline loops: CDR1 DFQATT, CDR2 SNEGSKA (reference sequence). V trimming: 3 bases; J trimming: 4 bases; junction bases outside the gene matches: 6. The CDR3 reads CSARVAGGYNEQFF. Here the CDR3 DNA reads TGCAGTGCTAGGGTGGCAGGGGGATACAATGAGCAGTTCTTC.

There are many counts of this clonotype. CDR3 bases: TGTGCCAGCAGTTACTCAGCAGGGTATATCAATCAGCCCCAGCATTTT. Its protein product is CASSYSAGYINQPQHF. V gene TRBV6-2 or TRBV6-3 combines with J gene TRBJ1-5; the D gene is possibly TRBD1 (5 bases). The CDR3 covers 16 residues. Germline V lookup: CDR1 MNHEY, CDR2 SVGEGT. Deletions cut 0 bases from V and 3 bases from J, with 12 bases between.

For this clonotype: An end of the junction differs from the germline gene, which may be a read error. The chain is built from TRBV6-1 and TRBJ2-7, with 9 bases fitting TRBD1. Germline V gene data show CDR1 as MNHNS and CDR2 as SASEGT. This CDR3 contains 15 residues. The CDR3 is CASSAGQGLENERYF. In DNA, the CDR3 is TGTGCCAGCAGTGCGGGACAGGGTTTGGAGAACGAGCGGTACTTC.

The rearrangement joins TRBV6-5 to TRBJ2-1; 7 nucleotides agree with TRBD2. Trimming cost V 5 bases and J 2 bases; bases outside gene matches: 9. Germline loops: CDR1 MNHEY, CDR2 SVGAGI. This CDR3 comprises 16 residues. The CDR3 protein is CASSPESGGAYNEQFF. For the CDR3, the DNA is TGTGCCAGCAGTCCGGAGAGTGGGGGGGCCTACAATGAGCAGTTCTTC.

This clonotype was recorded at least ten times. The chain uses TRBV7-2 and TRBJ2-5; D might be TRBD2 (6 bases). Germline loops: CDR1 SGHTA, CDR2 FQGNSA. CDR3 length equals 15 residues. Trimming removed 4 bases at V and 1 base at J, with 13 bases between. The CDR3 region has the DNA TGTGCCAGCAGCTCGTCACCGGGAGTCCAAGAGACCCAGTACTTC. As protein: CASSSSPGVQETQYF.

About this clonotype: A single base separates this from a much larger clone, so it may be a read error. In this CDR3 the conserved last residue, phenylalanine or tryptophan, is missing, so a read error is likely. The V gene is TRBV7-9, the J gene TRBJ2-7; 13 bases map to TRBD2. Germline V gene data show CDR1 as SEHNR and CDR2 as FQNEAQ (reference sequence). V shed 5 bases, J shed 0 bases, and the junction held 13 bases outside the gene matches. The CDR3 sequence is 19 residues long. DNA for the CDR3: TGTGCCAGCAGCGTAACCGAGGGACTAGCGGGACTCAGCTCCTACGAGCAGTACTCC. It specifies CASSVTEGLAGLSSYEQYS.

A word on this clonotype: A much bigger clone sits one base away, suggesting this may be a read error. This chain uses TRBV9 with TRBJ2-3, with D maybe TRBD1 (6 bases). From germline, CDR1 is SGDLS and CDR2 YYNGEE. Between the trimmed V and J ends, which lost 7 bases and 2 bases, there was a span of 32 bases. The CDR3 has 20 amino acids. The DNA for the CDR3 is TGTGCCAGCGGGGGAAGCGCGGATGGACAGCTGAGTTTTGACACAGATACGCAGTATTTT. Translation gives CASGGSADGQLSFDTDTQYF.

This clonotype occurred a few times. The chain uses TRBV13 and TRBJ2-4; perhaps TRBD1 as D (6 bases). The germline V gene encodes CDR1 PRHDT and CDR2 FYEKMQ (reference sequence). The CDR3 is made up of 16 amino acids. Trimming cost V 5 bases and J 4 bases, with 18 bases left between them. The DNA of the CDR3 is TGTGCCAGCAGCGCTCCCGAGACAGGCCGGAAAAACATTCAGTACTTC. This encodes CASSAPETGRKNIQYF.

This clonotype was counted only a few times. This sequence joins TRBV7-9 and TRBJ2-3; D not certain. From germline, CDR1 is SEHNR and CDR2 FQNEAQ (reference sequence). CDR3 length: 17 amino acids. Trimming left V 4 bases short and J 0 bases short, with 17 bases between. The CDR3 sequence: CASSSFPQWDSTDTQYF. The DNA for the CDR3 is TGTGCCAGCAGCTCGTTCCCCCAGTGGGATAGCACAGATACGCAGTATTTT.

The table lists this clonotype with many counts. The chain links TRBV4-2 to TRBJ2-1; either TRBD1 or TRBD2 may supply D (5 bases each). There are 13 residues in the CDR3. The germline V gene encodes CDR1 LGHNA and CDR2 YNFKEQ. V lost 0 bases to trimming and J lost 6 bases, with 6 bases between them. CDR3 sequence: CASSQDGGNEQFF. In DNA form, the CDR3 reads TGTGCCAGCAGCCAAGATGGGGGCAATGAGCAGTTCTTC.

The table lists this clonotype with many counts. The chain couples TRBV12-3 or TRBV12-4 to TRBJ1-1; no clear D gene. The CDR3 consists of 13 residues. Trimming cost V 5 bases and J 8 bases, with 15 bases left between them. The CDR3 coding sequence is TGTGCCAGCAGTCTCGGCGCAGCAGACGAAGCTTTCTTT. Its translation: CASSLGAADEAFF.

This clonotype was counted at least ten times. The chain links TRBV15 to TRBJ2-7; D might be TRBD1 or TRBD2, each matching 5 bases. Per the germline V gene, CDR1 is LNHNV and CDR2 is YYDKDF (reference sequence). Trimming left V 3 bases short and J 9 bases short, with 27 bases between. This CDR3 region has 17 residues. This CDR3 is CATSSIQRDGPKSGQYF. CDR3 DNA: TGTGCCACCAGCAGTATTCAACGGGACGGCCCCAAATCCGGGCAGTACTTC.

The chain is built from TRBV9 and TRBJ2-1; possible D gene TRBD2, 5 bases. Trimming removed 2 bases at V and 3 bases at J, with 12 bases between. CDR3 length: 15 residues. The germline V gene encodes CDR1 SGDLS and CDR2 YYNGEE. The CDR3 is CASSVPSGNYNEQFF. DNA for the CDR3: TGTGCCAGCAGCGTTCCATCCGGGAACTACAATGAGCAGTTCTTC.

This clonotype was picked up a small number of times. V usage is TRBV10-2 and J usage is TRBJ2-3; 9 bases match TRBD2. The CDR3 length is 16 residues. Unmatched junction bases numbered 9, after V lost 6 bases and J lost 2 bases. Germline V gene lookup returns CDR1 WSHSY and CDR2 SAAADI. In nucleotides, the CDR3 is TGCGCCAGCAGCGGAGCGGGAGGACACTCCACAGATACGCAGTATTTT. Encoded protein: CASSGAGGHSTDTQYF.

This clonotype was picked up a small number of times. The CDR3: CASSDGIDYEQYF. The CDR3 DNA is TGTGCCAGCAGCGACGGAATAGACTACGAGCAGTACTTC. The V call is TRBV14, the J call TRBJ2-7; no clear D. V lost 5 bases and J lost 3, with 11 bases in between. Germline V lookup: CDR1 SGHDN, CDR2 FVKESK. The CDR3 covers 13 residues.

The chain employs TRBV3-1 and TRBJ2-7, with 8 bases fitting TRBD2. Losses at the gene ends were 1 base for V and 3 bases for J; bases not matched to a gene: 8. Germline CDR1 is LGHDT and CDR2 is YNNKEL (reference sequence). This CDR3 spans 16 amino acids. CDR3 sequence reads: CASSQGLAGLYYEQYF. In nucleotides, the CDR3 is TGTGCCAGCAGCCAAGGGCTAGCGGGCCTCTACTACGAGCAGTACTTC.

Notes on this clonotype: Just one base apart from a much larger clone, this may be a read error. V is TRBV5-3 and J is TRBJ2-1, with TRBD2 matching over 10 bases. TRBV5-3 is an ORF; its function is uncertain. The CDR3 sequence is 16 residues long. The CDR3 reads CASSLAPSGSVNERFF. The CDR3 bases are TGTGCCAGCAGCTTGGCCCCTAGCGGGAGCGTTAATGAGCGGTTCTTC.